The subject of this entry is one TCR beta chain. The data are from a study of sequential checkpoint blockade in melanoma. Specified treatment: randomized to nivolumab then ipilimumab (arm A) or the reverse (arm B). None of the patients previously received DNA-damaging chemotherapy. Sorted cells were live CD3+CD8+, lacking CD19 and CD56, from PBMCs. V was shortened by 4 bases and J by 6 bases, with 11 bases between the two germline ends. CDR1 is SGDLS and CDR2 is YYNGEE in the germline V gene. CDR3 length equals 13 residues. Method: immunoSEQ multiplex PCR; TCRdb's copy keeps in-frame clones and lacks some. This table has under 20,000 clones, roughly two thirds appearing once.

The TCR was taken from a human donor with melanoma. Here the sequenced sample was CD8+ T cells sorted from blood (inferred from file names), taken from a patient given nivolumab and ipilimumab in sequence. The chain is built from TRBV9 and TRBJ1-5; the D gene is possibly TRBD1 (5 bases). Here the CDR3 DNA reads TGTGCCAGCAGCCCAAGCGGGGGTCAGCCCCAGCATTTT. It yields the protein CASSPSGGQPQHF.